This is a list of T cell receptor beta chains from one sample in a study of blood T cell repertoires in COVID-19. Assay: immunoSEQ multiplex PCR; the TCRdb copy retains only in-frame clones and omits some. The sample shows more than 95,000 clones, about 80% of them seen only once. Specimen: peripheral blood. These receptors came from a human donor in a cohort sampled during active or convalescent COVID-19. The CDR3 runs from the conserved cysteine through the conserved F or W.

>TRBJ2-2|16|TRBV2
CASTGGVSSNTGELFF
>TRBJ2-2|15|TRBV7-2
CASSSLPGGFGELFF
>TRBJ1-5|14|TRBV5-6
CASSLRAGLQPQHF
>TRBJ2-7|14|TRBV27
CASSLAGSSYEQYF
>TRBJ2-3|17|TRBV7-3
CASSLKDTNIIANTQYF
>TRBJ2-3|17|TRBV19
CASSAGLAGPYTDTQYF
>TRBJ1-6|14|TRBV5-1
CASSLVARYSPLHF
>TRBJ2-7|16|TRBV11-2
CASSPRRASSSYEQYF
>TRBJ2-3|14|TRBV5-1
CASSYWTGTDTQYF
>TRBJ1-6|14|TRBV29-1
CSGQTGGWGSPLHF
>TRBJ1-6|15|TRBV5-4
CASSLDTGDNSPLHF
>TRBJ1-4|15|TRBV7-9
CASSLGGVLNEKLFF
>TRBJ2-5|14|TRBV28
CASSSYENQETQYF
>TRBJ2-1|13|TRBV11-1
CASAPDRHNEQFF
>TRBJ2-2|16|TRBV4-2
CASSQYRTGGTGELFF
>TRBJ2-1|14|TRBV5-1
CASSLWGVEGEQFF
>TRBJ2-3|18|TRBV27
CASSLSSGGPTFTDTQYF
>TRBJ2-3|18|TRBV6-4
CASSVCVDSGGSTDTQYF
>TRBJ1-2|13|TRBV3-1/TRBV3-2
CASSPGRNYGYTF
>TRBJ2-1|15|TRBV6-4
CASSESAPFYNEQFF
>TRBJ2-3|16|TRBV29-1
CAGGGGSSLSTDTQYF
>TRBJ1-2|14|TRBV30
CSRFGTLSGDGYTF
>TRBJ2-6|16|TRBV14
CASSQVVSSGANVLTF
>TRBJ2-7|13|TRBV6-2/TRBV6-3
CASSLRTSYEQYF
>TRBJ2-2|15|TRBV6-5
CASSSTSGVTGELFF
>TRBJ1-6|14|TRBV5-4
CASSLRGAYSPLHF
>TRBJ2-2|16|TRBV7-7
CASSLERTSVSGELFF
>TRBJ1-5|14|TRBV2
CASSADRGDQPQHF
>TRBJ1-5|14|TRBV6-2/TRBV6-3
CASSYTGGTQPQHF
>TRBJ1-6|14|TRBV11-3
CASSSSRDFSPLHF
>TRBJ2-2|16|TRBV5-5
CASSLRGTTNTGELFF
>TRBJ2-7|15|TRBV25-1
CASSETGQDLYEQYF
>TRBJ1-1|15|TRBV28
CASSAGRRYGTEAFF